This is a list of T cell receptor beta chains from one sample in a study of Graves' ophthalmopathy and Graves' hyperthyroidism. MiXCR, applied by TCRdb to the multiplex PCR reads, yields one record per CDR3 protein. The sample lists hundreds of thousands of distinct CDR3 sequences, roughly 41% occurring once. Input material: peripheral blood. All receptors come from an adult man with Graves' ophthalmopathy. Each CDR3 is given with its conserved first and last residue. The order of the fields is D gene, V gene, clone size, J gene, CDR3 protein, CDR3 DNA. The D gene is left open where the match is weak. Clone sizes are given selectively: once, few, many, or a class where the clone is expanded.

>-|TRBV10-2|once|TRBJ2-7
CASSGVIRVPGGEQYF
TGCGCCAGCAGTGGTGTTATCCGGGTCCCCGGCGGCGAGCAGTACTTC
>-|TRBV6-4|-|TRBJ2-2
CASSPTRPGELFF
TGTGCCAGCAGTCCCACCCGTCCCGGGGAGCTGTTTTTT
>TRBD1|TRBV10-2|-|TRBJ1-2
CASSEARGINVGYTF
TGCGCCAGCAGTGAAGCCAGGGGGATTAACGTTGGCTACACCTTC
>-|TRBV5-8|many|TRBJ1-5
CASSQFDRTNQPQHF
TGTGCCAGCAGCCAATTTGACAGGACCAATCAGCCCCAGCATTTT
>TRBD2|TRBV29-1|many|TRBJ2-5
CSVEWTSGLQETQYF
TGCAGCGTCGAGTGGACTAGCGGACTGCAAGAGACCCAGTACTTC
>-|TRBV25-1|once|TRBJ1-6
CAWSARGKYNSPLHF
TGTGCCTGGAGTGCCCGGGGCAAATATAATTCACCCCTCCACTTT
>TRBD2|TRBV7-2|-|TRBJ2-7
CATDIRRTSSEQYF
TGTGCCACAGACATCCGCAGGACTAGTTCCGAGCAGTACTTC
>-|TRBV19|few|TRBJ1-4
CASSLGLVQVGEKLFF
TGTGCCAGTAGTTTGGGCCTGGTACAGGTCGGTGAAAAACTGTTTTTT
>-|TRBV2|many|TRBJ1-6
CASLVPGGGTYNSPLHF
TGTGCCAGCCTAGTCCCCGGGGGTGGAACATATAATTCACCCCTCCACTTT
>TRBD1|TRBV7-2|many|TRBJ2-7
CASRLSPGQGEQYF
TGTGCCAGCAGATTATCTCCGGGACAGGGCGAGCAGTACTTC
>-|TRBV30|-|TRBJ2-5
CAQGGAKPGTQYF
TGTGCCCAGGGTGGCGCCAAGCCGGGGACCCAGTACTTC
>-|TRBV7-9|-|TRBJ1-6
CASSQEVGVGNSPLHF
TGTGCCAGCAGCCAAGAGGTCGGAGTAGGGAATTCACCCCTCCACTTT
>-|TRBV6-6|-|TRBJ1-6
CASIREHNSPLHF
TGTGCCAGCATTCGGGAGCACAATTCACCCCTCCACTTT
>-|TRBV29-1|many|TRBJ2-7
CSVEDPVQGGYEQYF
TGCAGCGTTGAAGATCCGGTGCAGGGTGGCTACGAGCAGTACTTC
>-|TRBV29-1|many|TRBJ2-7
CSVDMVGRAPYEQYF
TGCAGCGTTGATATGGTCGGCAGGGCCCCCTACGAGCAGTACTTC
>-|TRBV5-1|few|TRBJ1-2
CASSFRTGSLGYTF
TGCGCCAGCAGCTTCCGGACCGGCTCGTTGGGCTACACCTTC
>-|TRBV3-1|once|TRBJ1-2
CASSQDYRVGYTF
TGTGCCAGCAGCCAAGACTACAGGGTTGGCTACACCTTC
>-|TRBV7-9|many|TRBJ1-1
CASSFSSNTEAFF
TGTGCCAGCAGCTTTTCCTCGAACACTGAAGCTTTCTTT
>-|TRBV5-4|many|TRBJ1-6
CASSRWGAGSPLHF
TGTGCCAGCAGCCGCTGGGGGGCCGGTTCACCCCTCCACTTT
>-|TRBV25-1|few|TRBJ2-5
CASSAESQETQYF
TGTGCCAGCAGTGCAGAGAGTCAAGAGACCCAGTACTTC
>-|TRBV19|-|TRBJ2-7
CASSDLGGIKYEQYF
TGTGCCAGCAGTGATTTAGGCGGGATAAAGTACGAGCAGTACTTC